This is a list of T cell receptor beta chains from one sample in a study of blood T cell repertoires in COVID-19. Clones were sequenced by immunoSEQ multiplex PCR, and TCRdb holds only the in-frame ones, with some missing. Of under 300,000 clones in the sample, about 89% were seen once. Sample: PBMCs or T cells enriched from blood (not recorded which). Receptors originate from a man aged 35 to 55 who had recovered from COVID-19. Each CDR3 is given with its conserved first and last residue. D genes are given only for firm matches.

V gene	D gene	J gene	CDR3 protein	CDR3 DNA
TRBV9	.	TRBJ1-1	CASSESGVNTEAFF	TGTGCCAGCAGCGAGTCGGGGGTGAACACTGAAGCTTTCTTT
TRBV5-1	.	TRBJ2-5	CASSWQDVGGQETQYF	TGCGCCAGCAGCTGGCAGGACGTCGGGGGCCAAGAGACCCAGTACTTC
TRBV4-3	.	TRBJ2-7	CASSQTPTVYEQYF	TGCGCCAGCAGCCAAACCCCGACAGTCTACGAGCAGTACTTC
TRBV18	.	TRBJ1-3	CASSPDTASGNTIYF	TGTGCCAGCTCACCCGACACCGCCTCTGGAAACACCATATATTTT
TRBV6-1	.	TRBJ2-1	CASSEKDNNEQFF	TGTGCCAGCAGTGAGAAGGACAACAATGAGCAGTTCTTC
TRBV4-3	.	TRBJ2-5	CASSQGPGFQETQYF	TGCGCCAGCAGCCAAGGTCCCGGTTTCCAAGAGACCCAGTACTTC
TRBV7-2	.	TRBJ1-5	CASSFSLGDQPQHF	TGTGCCAGCAGCTTTTCTCTGGGAGATCAGCCCCAGCATTTT
TRBV21-1	.	TRBJ2-2	CASSGLAGVSNGELFF	TGTGCCAGCAGCGGCCTAGCGGGAGTAAGTAACGGGGAGCTGTTTTTT
TRBV28	TRBD1	TRBJ2-5	CASSSPGQGGETQYF	TGTGCCAGCAGTTCCCCGGGACAGGGCGGGGAGACCCAGTACTTC
TRBV7-9	TRBD1	TRBJ1-5	CASSSGQLRRPQHF	TGTGCCAGCAGCTCGGGACAGTTAAGACGGCCCCAGCATTTT
TRBV29-1	.	TRBJ2-3	CSGGQGNGADTQYF	TGCAGCGGAGGTCAGGGAAACGGTGCGGATACGCAGTATTTT
TRBV18	TRBD1	TRBJ1-1	CASSPSGTGGRGNTEAFF	TGTGCCAGCTCACCATCCGGGACAGGGGGCAGGGGGAACACTGAAGCTTTCTTT
TRBV6-5	.	TRBJ1-1	CAASSGDLNTEAFF	TGTGCCGCAAGTTCTGGGGACTTGAACACTGAAGCTTTCTTT
TRBV19	.	TRBJ2-3	CASSVLENTDTQYF	TGTGCCAGTAGTGTCCTAGAGAACACAGATACGCAGTATTTT
TRBV27	TRBD1	TRBJ1-5	CASRDTGGNQPQHF	TGTGCCAGCAGAGACACAGGGGGCAATCAGCCCCAGCATTTT
TRBV7-9	.	TRBJ2-7	CASSSPLNRRNYEQYF	TGTGCCAGCAGCTCACCCCTGAACAGGAGAAACTACGAGCAGTACTTC
TRBV28	.	TRBJ2-3	CASSQGIEDTQYF	TGTGCCAGCAGTCAGGGGATAGAAGATACGCAGTATTTT
TRBV5-1	.	TRBJ1-2	CASSLGGDNYGYTF	TGCGCCAGCAGCTTGGGGGGAGATAACTATGGCTACACCTTC
TRBV19	.	TRBJ2-7	CASSPSGHPLDEQYF	TGTGCCAGTAGTCCCTCCGGACACCCACTTGACGAGCAGTACTTC
TRBV27	.	TRBJ1-1	CASRRQENTEAFF	TGTGCCAGCAGACGACAGGAGAACACTGAAGCTTTCTTT
TRBV27	.	TRBJ2-3	CASSSRLSTDTQYF	TGTGCCAGCAGTTCGCGTTTAAGCACAGATACGCAGTATTTT
TRBV6-6	TRBD1	TRBJ2-5	CASRPGQGGETQYF	TGTGCCAGCAGACCGGGACAGGGGGGAGAGACCCAGTACTTC
TRBV7-3	.	TRBJ2-1	CASSPLGLTSSYNEQFF	TGTGCCAGCAGCCCTTTAGGACTCACGAGCTCCTACAATGAGCAGTTCTTC
TRBV7-2	.	TRBJ1-3	CASSLDSRGSGNTIYF	TGTGCCAGCAGCCTGGACAGCCGAGGCTCTGGAAACACCATATATTTT
TRBV27	.	TRBJ1-6	CASRLQNSPLHF	TGTGCCAGCAGGCTACAGAATTCACCCCTCCACTTT
TRBV7-2	.	TRBJ2-3	CASSLAGTPGTDTQYF	TGTGCCAGCAGCTTAGCTGGGACTCCGGGCACAGATACGCAGTATTTT
TRBV25-1	.	TRBJ2-5	CASSEFREFETQYF	TGTGCCAGCAGTGAGTTCCGGGAGTTCGAGACCCAGTACTTC
TRBV7-8	.	TRBJ2-3	CASSTGNTDTQYF	TGTGCCAGCAGCACCGGGAACACAGATACGCAGTATTTT
TRBV6-5	TRBD1	TRBJ1-6	CASSYEGARGSPLHF	TGTGCCAGCAGTTACGAGGGGGCGCGCGGTTCACCCCTCCACTTT
TRBV28	.	TRBJ1-6	CASSPSFNSPLHF	TGTGCCAGCAGTCCTTCGTTTAATTCACCCCTCCACTTT
TRBV19	TRBD1	TRBJ1-2	CASSSGQGQLLHGYTF	TGTGCCAGTAGTTCGGGACAGGGTCAGCTTCTTCATGGCTACACCTTC